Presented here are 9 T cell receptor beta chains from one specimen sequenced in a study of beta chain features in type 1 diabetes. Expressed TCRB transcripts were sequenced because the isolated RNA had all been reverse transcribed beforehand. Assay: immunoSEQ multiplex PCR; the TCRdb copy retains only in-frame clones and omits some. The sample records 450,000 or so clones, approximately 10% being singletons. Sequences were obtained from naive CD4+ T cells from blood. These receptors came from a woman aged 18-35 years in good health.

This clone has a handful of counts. CDR3 coding DNA: TGTGCCAGGGACGCCCAGTTAGGTCAGCCCCAGCATTTT. Translated: CARDAQLGQPQHF. V is TRBV25-1 and J is TRBJ1-5; no clear D. Germline CDR1 reads MGHDK; CDR2 reads SYGVNS. Trimming cost V 9 bases and J 6 bases, with 15 bases left between them. This CDR3 spans 13 amino acids.

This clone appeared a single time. The CDR3 nucleotides read TGTGCCAGCAGTGATCGTCGACAGGGTCGGAATGAGCAGTTCTTC. As protein: CASSDRRQGRNEQFF. The chain recombines TRBV6-1 with TRBJ2-1, with TRBD1 matching over 7 bases. The CDR3 extends over 15 amino acids. CDR1 and CDR2 (germline): MNHNS, SASEGT. The V segment lost 3 bases and the J segment 7 bases; nucleotides outside the gene matches: 9.

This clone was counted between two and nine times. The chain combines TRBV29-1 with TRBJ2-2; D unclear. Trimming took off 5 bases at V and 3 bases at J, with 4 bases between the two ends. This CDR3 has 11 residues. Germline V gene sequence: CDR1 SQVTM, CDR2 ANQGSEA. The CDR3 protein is CSVKDTGELFF. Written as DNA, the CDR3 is TGCAGCGTTAAGGACACCGGGGAGCTGTTTTTT.

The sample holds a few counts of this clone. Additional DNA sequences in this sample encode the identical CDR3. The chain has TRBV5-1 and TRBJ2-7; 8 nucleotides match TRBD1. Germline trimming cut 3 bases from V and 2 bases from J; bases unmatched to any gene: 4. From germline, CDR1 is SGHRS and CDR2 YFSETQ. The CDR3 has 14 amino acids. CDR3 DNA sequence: TGCGCCAGCAGCTCCGGACAGGGACCCTACGAGCAGTACTTC. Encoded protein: CASSSGQGPYEQYF.

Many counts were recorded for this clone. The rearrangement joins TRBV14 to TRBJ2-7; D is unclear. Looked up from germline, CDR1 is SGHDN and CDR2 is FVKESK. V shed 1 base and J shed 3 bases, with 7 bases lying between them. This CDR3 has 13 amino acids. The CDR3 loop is CASSQVRRYEQYF. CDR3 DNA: TGTGCCAGCAGCCAAGTCCGACGCTACGAGCAGTACTTC.

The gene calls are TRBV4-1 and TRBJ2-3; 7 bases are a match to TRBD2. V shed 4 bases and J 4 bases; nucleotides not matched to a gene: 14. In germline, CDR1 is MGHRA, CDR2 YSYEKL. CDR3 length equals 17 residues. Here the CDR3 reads CASSLGRTGDGADTQYF. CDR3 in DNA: TGCGCCAGCAGCCTCGGGAGGACGGGAGATGGGGCAGATACGCAGTATTTT.

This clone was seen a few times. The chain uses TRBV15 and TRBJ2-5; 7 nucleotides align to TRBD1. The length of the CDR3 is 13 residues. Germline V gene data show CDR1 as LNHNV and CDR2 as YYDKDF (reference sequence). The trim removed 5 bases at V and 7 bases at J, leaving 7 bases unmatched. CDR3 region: CATSSDRDGTQYF. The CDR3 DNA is TGTGCCACCAGCTCAGACAGGGACGGGACCCAGTACTTC.

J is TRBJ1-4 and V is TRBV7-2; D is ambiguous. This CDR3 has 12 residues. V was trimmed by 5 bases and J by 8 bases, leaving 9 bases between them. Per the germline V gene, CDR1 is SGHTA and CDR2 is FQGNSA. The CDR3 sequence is CASSPHREKLFF. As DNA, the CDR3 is TGTGCCAGCAGCCCCCATAGGGAAAAACTGTTTTTT.

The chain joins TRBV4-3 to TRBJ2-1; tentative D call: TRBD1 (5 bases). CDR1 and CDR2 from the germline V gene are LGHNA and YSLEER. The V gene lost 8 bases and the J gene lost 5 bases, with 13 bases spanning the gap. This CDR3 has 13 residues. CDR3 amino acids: CASRTTGHNEQFF. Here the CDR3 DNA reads TGCGCCAGCCGCACCACAGGTCACAATGAGCAGTTCTTC.